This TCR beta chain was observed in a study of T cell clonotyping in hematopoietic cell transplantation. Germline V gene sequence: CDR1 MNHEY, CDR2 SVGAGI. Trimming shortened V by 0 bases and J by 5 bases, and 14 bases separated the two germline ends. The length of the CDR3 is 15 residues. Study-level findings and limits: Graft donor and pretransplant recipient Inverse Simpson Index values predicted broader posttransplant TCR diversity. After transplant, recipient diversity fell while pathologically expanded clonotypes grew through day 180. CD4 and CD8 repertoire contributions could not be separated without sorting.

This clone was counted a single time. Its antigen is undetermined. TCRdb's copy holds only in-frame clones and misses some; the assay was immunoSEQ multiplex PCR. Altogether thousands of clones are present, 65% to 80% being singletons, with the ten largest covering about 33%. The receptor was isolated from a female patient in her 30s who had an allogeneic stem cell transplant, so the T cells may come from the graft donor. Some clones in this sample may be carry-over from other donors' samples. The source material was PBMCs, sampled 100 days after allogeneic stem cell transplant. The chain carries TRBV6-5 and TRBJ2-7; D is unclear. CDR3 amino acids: CASSYSYWSENEQYF. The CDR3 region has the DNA TGTGCCAGCAGTTACTCGTATTGGAGTGAAAACGAGCAGTACTTC.